The 10 T cell receptor beta chains listed next were all sequenced from one sample in a study of blood T cell repertoires in COVID-19. Sequencing was performed with immunoSEQ multiplex PCR; in TCRdb, only in-frame clones are kept and a portion is missing. The data contain 150,000 to 200,000 clones, about 87% of them singletons. Sequenced: peripheral blood. These receptor sequences come from a man aged 40-55 years with active or convalescent COVID-19.

The gene calls are TRBV11-2 and TRBJ1-2; D might be TRBD1 (6 bases). The CDR3 loop spans 19 amino acids. V was cut by 7 bases and J by 2 bases, with 29 bases left in between. Germline assignment: CDR1 SGHAT and CDR2 FQNNGV. The CDR3: CASTANDWGGDYPNYGYTF. CDR3 coding DNA: TGTGCCAGCACCGCCAATGACTGGGGGGGCGACTACCCAAACTATGGCTACACCTTC.

This chain connects TRBV2 to TRBJ1-1; 10 nucleotides line up with TRBD1. V was clipped by 6 bases and J by 0 bases; unmatched bases: 7. The CDR3 loop spans 16 amino acids. Germline V gene data show CDR1 as SNHLY and CDR2 as FYNNEI. CDR3: CASSRDRGRVNTEAFF. For the CDR3, the DNA is TGTGCCAGCAGCCGGGACAGGGGACGAGTGAACACTGAAGCTTTCTTT.

V is TRBV6-5 and J is TRBJ2-7; TRBD2 matches 8 bases. The CDR3 contains 15 residues. From germline, CDR1 is MNHEY and CDR2 SVGAGI. Trimming cost V 4 bases and J 1 base; bases outside gene matches: 6. The CDR3 bases are TGTGCCAGCAGTTTGTCGGGGGGGGTTTCCTACGAGCAGTACTTC. Residues: CASSLSGGVSYEQYF.

V is TRBV28 and J is TRBJ2-1; TRBD1 agrees at 7 bases. The germline V gene encodes CDR1 MDHEN and CDR2 SYDVKM. The CDR3 sequence is 15 residues long. V shed 5 bases and J 6 bases; nucleotides not matched to a gene: 10. The CDR3 loop reads CASSPETGSFNEQFF. In nucleotides, the CDR3 is TGTGCCAGCAGTCCCGAGACAGGGTCTTTCAATGAGCAGTTCTTC.

This chain connects TRBV7-2 to TRBJ1-3; D gene ambiguous. CDR3 size: 13 residues. Between the trimmed V and J ends, which lost 5 bases and 4 bases, there was a span of 9 bases. In germline, CDR1 is SGHTA, CDR2 FQGNSA. CDR3 in DNA: TGTGCCAGCAGCGCCGTGGCCGGAAACACCATATATTTT. Translated, it gives CASSAVAGNTIYF.

The chain links TRBV28 to TRBJ2-1, with 14 bases aligning to TRBD2. The CDR3 sequence is 15 residues long. Losses at the gene ends were 7 bases for V and 7 bases for J; bases not matched to a gene: 6. Germline V lookup: CDR1 MDHEN, CDR2 SYDVKM. CDR3 DNA sequence: TGTGCCAGCACCAGGACTAGCGGGGGGTGGAATGAGCAGTTCTTC. This codes for CASTRTSGGWNEQFF.

The chain couples TRBV30 to TRBJ1-2, with D maybe TRBD1 (5 bases). This CDR3 comprises 13 residues. V lost 0 bases to trimming and J lost 5 bases, with 10 bases between them. CDR1 is GTSNPN and CDR2 is SVGIG in the germline V gene (reference sequence). CDR3 bases: TGTGCCTGGAGTGTACAAGGGGCATATGGCTACACCTTC. Its translation is CAWSVQGAYGYTF.

This rearrangement joins TRBV7-2 to TRBJ1-6, with D tentatively TRBD1 (6 bases). V lost 5 bases to trimming and J lost 2 bases, with 10 bases between them. CDR3 size: 15 residues. CDR1 and CDR2 from the germline V gene are SGHTA and FQGNSA. The CDR3 sequence: CASSPGVTYNSPLHF. The DNA for the CDR3 is TGTGCCAGCAGCCCAGGGGTCACCTATAATTCACCCCTCCACTTT.

The count of this clone is one. The rearrangement uses TRBV15 and TRBJ2-3; TRBD1 matches 8 bases. The CDR3 runs 15 residues. V lost 0 bases, J lost 14 bases, and 13 bases stayed unmatched. Germline V gene sequence: CDR1 LNHNV, CDR2 YYDKDF (reference sequence). For the CDR3, the DNA is TGTGCCACCAGCAGAGACACCTTCGGACAGGGCCGTATGTATTTT. Translating gives CATSRDTFGQGRMYF.

Turning to this clone: The conserved final phenylalanine or tryptophan is absent from the CDR3, which likely points to a read error. No DNA is shown, since the ends of the CDR3 on it are uncertain; the CDR3 is the one TCRdb lists. The V call is TRBV6-5, the J call TRBJ2-7; the table assigns TRBD1, which was not confirmed against the DNA. Per germline, CDR1 MNHEY and CDR2 SVGAGI. The CDR3 is 11 residues long, counting both termini. The CDR3 reads CASSSLVRHPK.